Following are 11 T cell receptor beta chains from one sample sequenced in a study of T cell changes during pregnancy in multiple sclerosis. Data came from immunoSEQ multiplex PCR; TCRdb stores just in-frame clones and leaves some out. Found here are about 80,000 clones, around 89% of them singletons; the top ten hold approximately 2%. The sequencing here drew on peripheral blood, taken before pregnancy. These TCRs come from a female donor with multiple sclerosis, enrolled in a pregnancy study.

The chain links TRBV5-1 to TRBJ2-2, with D possibly TRBD1 on 6 matching bases. The CDR3 covers 12 residues. V lost 3 bases to trimming and J lost 8 bases, with 8 bases between them. CDR1 SGHRS and CDR2 YFSETQ come from the germline V gene. The CDR3 DNA reads as TGCGCCAGCAGCTCAGGGGTTGGGGAGCTGTTTTTT. Its protein product is CASSSGVGELFF.

This sequence joins TRBV5-1 and TRBJ2-7; 8 nucleotides match TRBD2. The CDR3 is 13 amino acids. Per the germline V gene, CDR1 is SGHRS and CDR2 is YFSETQ. V lost 7 bases to trimming and J lost 6 bases; unmatched junction nucleotides: 9. In DNA form, the CDR3 reads TGCGCCAGCCCAGCGGGGGTACAGGGCGAGCAGTACTTC. Amino acids: CASPAGVQGEQYF.

In DNA, the CDR3 is TGTGCCATCAGTAACTCGTCCATCCTCTCTGGAAACACCATATATTTT. Amino acid sequence: CAISNSSILSGNTIYF. V is TRBV10-3 and J is TRBJ1-3; D uncertain. The germline V gene encodes CDR1 ENHRY and CDR2 SYGVKD. The CDR3 has 16 residues. Trimming left V 5 bases short and J 0 bases short, with 14 bases between.

This clone appeared a few times. The chain recombines TRBV10-2 with TRBJ1-4, with D possibly TRBD1 on 6 matching bases. The CDR3 has 15 residues. Trimming shortened V by 7 bases and J by 6 bases, and 18 bases separated the two germline ends. Germline-derived CDR1 and CDR2 are WSHSY and SAAADI. CDR3 sequence: CASTESAGADEKLFF. In nucleotides, the CDR3 is TGCGCCAGCACCGAGTCGGCAGGGGCCGATGAAAAACTGTTTTTT.

The V and J genes are TRBV4-1 and TRBJ2-1, with D possibly TRBD1 on 6 matching bases. The CDR3 runs to 16 residues. Germline values: CDR1 MGHRA, CDR2 YSYEKL. V lost 4 bases and J lost 4, with 17 bases in between. CDR3 in amino acids: CASSLFRDMRYNEQFF. CDR3 sequence (DNA): TGCGCCAGCAGCCTTTTCCGGGACATGCGATACAATGAGCAGTTCTTC.

This clone was seen more than once but under ten times. The V call is TRBV9, the J call TRBJ2-2; TRBD1 aligns across 8 bases. V lost 4 bases to trimming and J lost 7 bases; unmatched junction nucleotides: 15. Germline-derived CDR1 and CDR2 are SGDLS and YYNGEE. CDR3 size: 17 residues. CDR3 sequence reads: CASSSADRGWINGELFF. CDR3 DNA sequence: TGTGCCAGCAGCTCCGCCGACAGGGGATGGATCAACGGGGAGCTGTTTTTT.

The CDR3 DNA is TGTGCCAGCAGCTCCCCCGACGACAGGGGGATTAGTACCGGGGAGCTGTTTTTT. Translating it yields CASSSPDDRGISTGELFF. This chain connects TRBV5-4 to TRBJ2-2, with 9 bases fitting TRBD1. The length of the CDR3 is 18 residues. Germline lookup yields CDR1 SGHNT and CDR2 YYREEE (reference sequence). Trimming at V came to 3 bases and at J to 5 bases, leaving 14 bases not matched to a gene. The entire variable domain, with the rest obtained from reference TRBV5-4 and TRBJ2-2, is as follows: ETGVTQSPTHLIKTRGQQVTLRCSSQSGHNTVSWYQQALGQGPQFIFQYYREEENGRGNFPPRFSGLQFPNYSSELNVNALELDDSALYLCASSSPDDRGISTGELFFGEGSRLTVL.

The chain joins TRBV2 to TRBJ1-1; D is uncertain. Trimming took 5 bases from V and 10 from J, leaving 17 bases between them. Per germline, CDR1 SNHLY and CDR2 FYNNEI. This CDR3 contains 13 residues. CDR3 region: CASSPIRAEGAFF. CDR3 sequence (DNA): TGTGCCAGCAGTCCTATTCGGGCCGAGGGAGCTTTCTTT.

This clone occurred a few times. V and J are TRBV15 and TRBJ1-4; 9 nucleotides agree with TRBD1. CDR1 and CDR2 (germline): LNHNV, YYDKDF (reference sequence). V trimming: 6 bases; J trimming: 8 bases; junction bases outside the gene matches: 10. The CDR3 consists of 15 residues. The CDR3 DNA follows: TGTGCCACCAGTTACACGACAGGGGGTGGGGAAAAACTGTTTTTT. Its protein is CATSYTTGGGEKLFF.

The chain employs TRBV6-1 and TRBJ1-6; 8 bases are a match to TRBD1. Germline V gene data show CDR1 as MNHNS and CDR2 as SASEGT. The CDR3 covers 14 residues. The trim removed 5 bases at V and 10 bases at J, leaving 7 bases unmatched. The chain's CDR3 is CASSSGQGGSPLHF. CDR3 nucleotides: TGTGCCAGCAGTTCAGGACAGGGTGGATCACCCCTCCACTTT.

The V call is TRBV15, the J call TRBJ1-1; TRBD1 might be the D (6 bases). The V gene lost 1 base and the J gene lost 3 bases, with 15 bases spanning the gap. The germline V gene encodes CDR1 LNHNV and CDR2 YYDKDF (reference sequence). CDR3 length: 16 residues. The CDR3 spells CATSRVGAGTYTEAFF. The CDR3 DNA sequence: TGTGCCACCAGCAGAGTGGGGGCGGGTACCTACACTGAAGCTTTCTTT.